Listed below are T cell receptor beta chains from one sample, sequenced in a study of shared clonotypes between healthy human individuals. The data were produced by immunoSEQ multiplex PCR, yet TCRdb's version contains in-frame clones alone and is incomplete. This table has hundreds of thousands of clones, about 90% appearing once. Input material: naive CD8+ T cells sorted from blood. The receptor source for this set is a man aged 30 to 45 in good health. CDR3s include the opening cysteine and the closing phenylalanine or tryptophan. Each record gives: D gene, clone size, V gene, J gene, CDR3 protein, CDR3 DNA. The D gene is left open where the match is weak. Rows give clone size only sometimes, using once, few, many, or a class for an expanded clone.

d_gene: TRBD1
abundance: .
v_gene: TRBV19
j_gene: TRBJ2-3
CDR3aa: CASSLGQGAQSDTQYF
CDR3nt: TGTGCCAGTAGCCTAGGACAGGGGGCGCAGTCAGATACGCAGTATTTT

d_gene: .
abundance: .
v_gene: TRBV12-5
j_gene: TRBJ1-2
CDR3aa: CASGFDGGYGYTF
CDR3nt: TGTGCTAGTGGTTTCGACGGGGGGTATGGCTACACCTTC

d_gene: .
abundance: .
v_gene: TRBV5-5
j_gene: TRBJ2-7
CDR3aa: CASNLAPEQYF
CDR3nt: TGTGCCAGCAACCTAGCTCCCGAGCAGTACTTC

d_gene: .
abundance: .
v_gene: TRBV7-9
j_gene: TRBJ2-7
CDR3aa: CASRSRGSYEQYF
CDR3nt: TGTGCCAGCAGAAGCCGGGGATCCTACGAGCAGTACTTC

d_gene: .
abundance: .
v_gene: TRBV11-3
j_gene: TRBJ2-5
CDR3aa: CASTPPQGGECETQYF
CDR3nt: TGTGCCAGCACTCCTCCCCAGGGGGGCGAATGTGAGACCCAGTACTTC

d_gene: TRBD1
abundance: .
v_gene: TRBV9
j_gene: TRBJ2-1
CDR3aa: CASSVETGGNEQFF
CDR3nt: TGTGCCAGCAGCGTTGAGACAGGGGGCAATGAGCAGTTCTTC

d_gene: .
abundance: .
v_gene: TRBV9
j_gene: TRBJ1-5
CDR3aa: CASSVFGGQPQHF
CDR3nt: TGTGCCAGCAGCGTGTTCGGTGGACAGCCCCAGCATTTT

d_gene: TRBD2
abundance: once
v_gene: TRBV4-1
j_gene: TRBJ2-7
CDR3aa: CASSQAGGAGETYEQYF
CDR3nt: TGCGCCAGCAGCCAGGCCGGTGGAGCGGGAGAGACCTACGAGCAGTACTTC

d_gene: TRBD1
abundance: .
v_gene: TRBV5-6
j_gene: TRBJ2-3
CDR3aa: CASSETGLGTDTQYF
CDR3nt: TGTGCCAGCAGCGAGACAGGGCTCGGAACAGATACGCAGTATTTT

d_gene: TRBD2
abundance: .
v_gene: TRBV4-3
j_gene: TRBJ2-2
CDR3aa: CASSPGGWELFF
CDR3nt: TGCGCCAGCAGCCCCGGGGGGTGGGAGCTGTTTTTT

d_gene: TRBD2
abundance: .
v_gene: TRBV19
j_gene: TRBJ2-1
CDR3aa: CASSIELAANEQFF
CDR3nt: TGTGCCAGTAGTATTGAACTAGCGGCCAATGAGCAGTTCTTC

d_gene: .
abundance: once
v_gene: TRBV6-4
j_gene: TRBJ1-1
CDR3aa: CASSVAVNTEAFF
CDR3nt: TGTGCCAGCAGCGTAGCAGTGAACACTGAAGCTTTCTTT

d_gene: .
abundance: .
v_gene: TRBV7-9
j_gene: TRBJ2-7
CDR3aa: CASSLDRDGEQYF
CDR3nt: TGTGCCAGCAGCTTAGACAGGGACGGCGAGCAGTACTTC